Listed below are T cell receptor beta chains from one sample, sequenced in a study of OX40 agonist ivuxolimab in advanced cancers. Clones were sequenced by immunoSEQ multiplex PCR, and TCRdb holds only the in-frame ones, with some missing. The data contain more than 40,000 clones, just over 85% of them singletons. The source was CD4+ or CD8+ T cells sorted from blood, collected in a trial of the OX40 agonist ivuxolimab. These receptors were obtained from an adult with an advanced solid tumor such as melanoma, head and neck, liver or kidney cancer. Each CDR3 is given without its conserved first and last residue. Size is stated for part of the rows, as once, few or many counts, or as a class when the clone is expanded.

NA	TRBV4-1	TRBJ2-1	ASSSGLAGTVNEQF
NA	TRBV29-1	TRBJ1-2	SVEGFGGYT
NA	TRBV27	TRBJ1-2	ASSTGTWGGYT
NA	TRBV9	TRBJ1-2	ASSVAGAGGYT
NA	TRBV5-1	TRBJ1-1	ASSYRQGASEAF
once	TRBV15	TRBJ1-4	ATREGQSNEKLF
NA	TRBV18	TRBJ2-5	ASSPAPSGWETQY
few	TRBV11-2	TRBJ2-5	ASSASSAGTQY
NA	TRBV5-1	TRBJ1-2	ASSLVGQGGKANYGYT
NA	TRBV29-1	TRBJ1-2	SAGGSGLPRGYT
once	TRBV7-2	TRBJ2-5	ASTPTSGQETQY
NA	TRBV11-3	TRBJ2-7	ASSLWGQGSPFYEQY
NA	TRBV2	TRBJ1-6	ASRGFIGTFSYNSPLH
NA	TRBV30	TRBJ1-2	AWSRGSYGYT
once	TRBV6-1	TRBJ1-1	ASSPGHQNTEAF
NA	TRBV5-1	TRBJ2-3	ASSSSSTDTQY
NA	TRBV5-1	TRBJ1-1	ASSTGQGNTEAF
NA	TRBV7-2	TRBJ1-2	ASSIDRNLRYGYT
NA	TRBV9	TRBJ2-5	ASSVGPEETQY
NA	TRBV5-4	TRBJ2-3	ASSVRQGDAY
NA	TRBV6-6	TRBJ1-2	AILWDPYGYT
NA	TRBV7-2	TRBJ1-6	ASSSDRASSSPLH
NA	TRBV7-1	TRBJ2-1	ASSLGSAGNEQF
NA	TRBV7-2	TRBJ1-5	ASSFSNQPQH
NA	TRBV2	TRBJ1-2	ASSGGGHYGYT
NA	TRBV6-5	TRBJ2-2	ASSSPDRPGELF
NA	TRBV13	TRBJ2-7	ASSDAASGYEQY
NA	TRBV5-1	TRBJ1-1	ASSSQVNTEAF
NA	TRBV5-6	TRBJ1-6	ASSDRIDSPLH
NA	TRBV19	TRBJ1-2	ASSTRDYYGYT
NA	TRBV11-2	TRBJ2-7	ASSLGTNEQY
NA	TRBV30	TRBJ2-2	AWSLTSSSTGELF
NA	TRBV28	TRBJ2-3	ASSFSGADTQY
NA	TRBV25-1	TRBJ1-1	ASSEYPKNTEAF
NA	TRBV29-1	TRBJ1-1	SVEAVMNTEAF
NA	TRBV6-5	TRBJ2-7	ASSSGGYEQY
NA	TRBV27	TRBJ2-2	ASSSRPRAATGELF
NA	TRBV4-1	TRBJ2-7	ASSQDFQSSYEQY
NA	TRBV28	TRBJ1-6	ASSLGLRGGLGSYNSPLH
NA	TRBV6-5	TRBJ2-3	ASRGDAISTDTQY
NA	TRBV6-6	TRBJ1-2	ASSLTENNYGYT
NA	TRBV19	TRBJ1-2	ASSMLAVFYGYT
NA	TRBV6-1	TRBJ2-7	ASSTRTSGRYEQY
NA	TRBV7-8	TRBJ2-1	ASSFRGTSVYNEQF
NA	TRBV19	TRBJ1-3	ASRRLHSGNTIY
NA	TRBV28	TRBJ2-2	ASSFSGEAGELF
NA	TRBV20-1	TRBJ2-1	SSSGGVKQF